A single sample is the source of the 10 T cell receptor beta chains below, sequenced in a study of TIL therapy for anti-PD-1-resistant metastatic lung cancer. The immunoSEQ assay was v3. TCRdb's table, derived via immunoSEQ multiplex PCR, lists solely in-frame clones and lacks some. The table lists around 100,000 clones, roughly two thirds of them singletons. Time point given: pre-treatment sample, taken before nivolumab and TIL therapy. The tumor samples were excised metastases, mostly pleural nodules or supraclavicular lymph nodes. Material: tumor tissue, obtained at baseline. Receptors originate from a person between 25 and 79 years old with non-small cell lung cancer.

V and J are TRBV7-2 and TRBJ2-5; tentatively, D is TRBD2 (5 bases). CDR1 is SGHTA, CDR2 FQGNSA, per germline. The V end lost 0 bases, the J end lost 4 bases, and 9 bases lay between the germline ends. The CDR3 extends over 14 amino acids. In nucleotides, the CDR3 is TGTGCCAGCAGCTTAGCGGGAGTCAGAGAGACCCAGTACTTC. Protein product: CASSLAGVRETQYF.

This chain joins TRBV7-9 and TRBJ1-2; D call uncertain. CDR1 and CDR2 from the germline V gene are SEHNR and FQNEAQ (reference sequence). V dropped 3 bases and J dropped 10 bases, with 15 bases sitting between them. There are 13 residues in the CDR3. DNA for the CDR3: TGTGCCAGCAGCTTGGACCCACCGAAGCACTACACCTTC. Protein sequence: CASSLDPPKHYTF.

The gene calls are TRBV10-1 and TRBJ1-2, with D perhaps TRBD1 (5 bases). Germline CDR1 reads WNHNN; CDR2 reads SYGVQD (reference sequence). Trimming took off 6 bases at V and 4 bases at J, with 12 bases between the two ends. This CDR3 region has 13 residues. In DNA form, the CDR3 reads TGCGCCAGCAGGGAGACAAGGGGCTATGGCTACACCTTC. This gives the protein CASRETRGYGYTF.

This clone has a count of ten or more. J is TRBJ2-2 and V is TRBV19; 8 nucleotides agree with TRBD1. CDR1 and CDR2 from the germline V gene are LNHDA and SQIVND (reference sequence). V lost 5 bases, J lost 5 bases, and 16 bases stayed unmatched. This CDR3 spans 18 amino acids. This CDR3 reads CASSRDRTLIVRTGELFF. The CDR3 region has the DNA TGTGCCAGTAGTCGGGACAGGACCCTTATAGTGAGGACCGGGGAGCTGTTTTTT.

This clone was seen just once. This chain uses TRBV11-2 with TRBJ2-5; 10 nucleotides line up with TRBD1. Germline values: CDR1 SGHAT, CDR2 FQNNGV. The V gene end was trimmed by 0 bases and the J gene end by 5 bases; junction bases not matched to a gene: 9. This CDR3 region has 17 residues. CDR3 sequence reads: CASSLDRGQGNFETQYF. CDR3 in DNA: TGTGCCAGCAGCTTAGATCGGGGACAGGGGAATTTCGAGACCCAGTACTTC. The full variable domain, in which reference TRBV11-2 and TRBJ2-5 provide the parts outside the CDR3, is EAGVAQSPRYKIIEKRQSVAFWCNPISGHATLYWYQQILGQGPKLLIQFQNNGVVDDSQLPKDRFSAERLKGVDSTLKIQPAKLEDSAVYLCASSLDRGQGNFETQYFGPGTRLLVL.

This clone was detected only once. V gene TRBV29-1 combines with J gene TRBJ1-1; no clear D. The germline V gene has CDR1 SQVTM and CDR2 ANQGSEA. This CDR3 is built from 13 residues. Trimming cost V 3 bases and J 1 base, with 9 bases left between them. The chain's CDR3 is CSVDWETNTEAFF. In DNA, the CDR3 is TGCAGCGTTGATTGGGAGACGAACACTGAAGCTTTCTTT.

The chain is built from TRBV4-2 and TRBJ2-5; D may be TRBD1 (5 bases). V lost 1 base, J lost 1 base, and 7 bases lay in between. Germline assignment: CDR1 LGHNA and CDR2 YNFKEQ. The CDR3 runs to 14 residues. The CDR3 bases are TGTGCCAGCAGCCAAGGTGGGGCCCAAGAGACCCAGTACTTC. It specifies CASSQGGAQETQYF.

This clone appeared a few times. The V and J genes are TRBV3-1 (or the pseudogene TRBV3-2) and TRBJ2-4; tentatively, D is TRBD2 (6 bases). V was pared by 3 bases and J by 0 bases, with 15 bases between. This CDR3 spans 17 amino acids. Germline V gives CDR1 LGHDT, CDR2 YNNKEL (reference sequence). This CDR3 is CASSQEGTSLAKNIQYF. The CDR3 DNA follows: TGTGCCAGCAGCCAGGAGGGGACGAGCCTAGCCAAAAACATTCAGTACTTC.

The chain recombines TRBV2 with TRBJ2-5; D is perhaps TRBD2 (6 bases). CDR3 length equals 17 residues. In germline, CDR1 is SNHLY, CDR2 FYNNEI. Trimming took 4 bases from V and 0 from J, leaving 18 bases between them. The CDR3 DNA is TGTGCCAGCAGTGGGGATAGCGGCCACTTGTACCAAGAGACCCAGTACTTC. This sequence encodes CASSGDSGHLYQETQYF.

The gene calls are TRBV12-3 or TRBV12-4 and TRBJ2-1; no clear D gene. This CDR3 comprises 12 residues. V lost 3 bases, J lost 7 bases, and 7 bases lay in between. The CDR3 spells CASSFGRNEQFF. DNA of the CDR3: TGTGCCAGCAGTTTCGGTAGAAATGAGCAGTTCTTC.